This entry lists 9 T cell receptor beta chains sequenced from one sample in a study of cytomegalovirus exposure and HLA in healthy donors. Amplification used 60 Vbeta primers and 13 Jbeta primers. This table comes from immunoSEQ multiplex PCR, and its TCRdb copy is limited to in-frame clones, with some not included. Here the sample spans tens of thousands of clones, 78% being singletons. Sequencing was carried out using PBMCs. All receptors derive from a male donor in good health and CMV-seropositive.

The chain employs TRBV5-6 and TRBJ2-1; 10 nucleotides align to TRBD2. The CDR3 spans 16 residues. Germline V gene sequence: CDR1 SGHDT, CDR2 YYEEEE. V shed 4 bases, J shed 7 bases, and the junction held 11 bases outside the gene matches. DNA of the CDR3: TGTGCCAGCAGCGGGACTAGCGCCGGGGGTCTGAATGAGCAGTTCTTC. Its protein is CASSGTSAGGLNEQFF.

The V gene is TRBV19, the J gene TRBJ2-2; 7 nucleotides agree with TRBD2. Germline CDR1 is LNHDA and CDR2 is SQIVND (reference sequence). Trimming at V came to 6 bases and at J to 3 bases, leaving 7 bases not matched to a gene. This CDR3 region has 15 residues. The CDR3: CASRPQRDDTGELFF. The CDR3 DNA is TGTGCCAGTAGGCCACAGCGGGACGACACCGGGGAGCTGTTTTTT.

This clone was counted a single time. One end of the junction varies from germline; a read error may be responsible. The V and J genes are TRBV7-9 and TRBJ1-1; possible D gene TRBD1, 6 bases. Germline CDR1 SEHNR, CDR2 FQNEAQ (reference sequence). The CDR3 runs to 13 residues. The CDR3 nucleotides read TGTTCCAGCAGGGGTGGAGCGGACACTGAAGCTTTCTTT. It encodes CSSRGGADTEAFF.

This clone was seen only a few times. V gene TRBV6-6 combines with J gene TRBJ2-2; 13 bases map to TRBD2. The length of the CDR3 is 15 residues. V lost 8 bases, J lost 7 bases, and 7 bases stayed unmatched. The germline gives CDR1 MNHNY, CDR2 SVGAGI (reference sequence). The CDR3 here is CASGRTSGGYGELFF. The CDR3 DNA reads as TGTGCCAGCGGGCGGACTAGCGGGGGATACGGGGAGCTGTTTTTT.

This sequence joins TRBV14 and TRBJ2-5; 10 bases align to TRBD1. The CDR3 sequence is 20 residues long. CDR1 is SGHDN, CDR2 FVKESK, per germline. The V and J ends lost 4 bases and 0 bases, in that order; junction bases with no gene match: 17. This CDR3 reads CASSRGRRTGGFEYQETQYF. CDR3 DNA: TGTGCCAGCAGCCGGGGGCGTAGGACAGGGGGTTTCGAGTACCAAGAGACCCAGTACTTC.

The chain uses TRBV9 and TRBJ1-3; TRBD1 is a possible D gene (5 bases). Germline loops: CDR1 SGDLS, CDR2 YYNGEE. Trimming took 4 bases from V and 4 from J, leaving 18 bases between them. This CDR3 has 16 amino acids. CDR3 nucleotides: TGTGCCAGCAGCCCCAGATTGCAGGGTGACGGAAACACCATATATTTT. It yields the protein CASSPRLQGDGNTIYF.

Here the CDR3 reads CASSSFLGYNEQFF. CDR3 in DNA: TGTGCCAGCAGCTCTTTTCTAGGCTACAATGAGCAGTTCTTC. The genes are TRBV7-8 and TRBJ2-1; D remains ambiguous. CDR1 is SGHVS, CDR2 FQNEAQ, per germline. V was trimmed by 4 bases and J by 3 bases, leaving 10 bases between them. CDR3 length equals 14 residues.

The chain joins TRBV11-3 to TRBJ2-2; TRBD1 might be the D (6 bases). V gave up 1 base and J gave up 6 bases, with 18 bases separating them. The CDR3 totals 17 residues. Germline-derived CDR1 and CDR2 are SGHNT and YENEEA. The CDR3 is CASSLVGTGQFAGELFF. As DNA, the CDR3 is TGTGCCAGCAGCTTAGTTGGAACAGGGCAGTTTGCCGGGGAGCTGTTTTTT.

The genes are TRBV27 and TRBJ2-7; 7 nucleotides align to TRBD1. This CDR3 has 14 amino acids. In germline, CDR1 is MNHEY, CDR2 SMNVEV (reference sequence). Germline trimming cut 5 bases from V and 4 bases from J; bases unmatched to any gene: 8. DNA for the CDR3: TGTGCCAGCAGTCGACAGGGTTCTTCATACGAGCAGTACTTC. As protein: CASSRQGSSYEQYF.